This T cell receptor beta chain is from a study of shared clonotypes between healthy human individuals. Overall study context: Each donor's CD4 naive and CD4 memory cells filled three plates apiece, CD8 naive two, and CD8 memory one.

The study separated CD4+ cells into CD45RA+ naive and CD45RA-negative memory subsets. The V end was cut by 1 base, the J end by 5 bases, with 9 bases between. The CDR3 contains 13 residues. Per germline, CDR1 SGHKS and CDR2 YYEKEE (reference sequence). The authors ran the assay at deep level. Measured with immunoSEQ multiplex PCR; TCRdb has only the in-frame clones, and not every one. The sample lists 1,500,000 or so clones; approximately 98.5% were seen once. The rearrangement joins TRBV5-5 to TRBJ1-1; no clear D gene. Input material: naive CD4+ T cells sorted from blood. The subset: CD45RA+ positively selected. The TCR was taken from a man aged 25 to 40 in good health. The CDR3 protein is CASSLYSGTEAFF. Written as DNA, the CDR3 is TGTGCCAGCAGCTTGTATAGCGGAACTGAAGCTTTCTTT.